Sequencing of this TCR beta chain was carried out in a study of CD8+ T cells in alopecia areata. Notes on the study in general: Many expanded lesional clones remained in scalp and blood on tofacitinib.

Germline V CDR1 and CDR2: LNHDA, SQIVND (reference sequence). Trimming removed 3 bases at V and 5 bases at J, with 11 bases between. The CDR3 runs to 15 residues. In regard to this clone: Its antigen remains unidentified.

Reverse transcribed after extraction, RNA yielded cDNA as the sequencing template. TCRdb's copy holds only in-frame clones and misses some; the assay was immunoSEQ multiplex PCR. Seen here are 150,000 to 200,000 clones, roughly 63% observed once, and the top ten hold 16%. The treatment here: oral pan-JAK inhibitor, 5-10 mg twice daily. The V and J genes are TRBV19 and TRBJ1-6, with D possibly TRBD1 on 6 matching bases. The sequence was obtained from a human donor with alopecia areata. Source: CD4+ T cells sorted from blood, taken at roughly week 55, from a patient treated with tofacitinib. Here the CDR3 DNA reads TGTGCCAGTAGTATCGTACAGGGAAATAATTCACCCCTCCACTTT. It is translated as CASSIVQGNNSPLHF. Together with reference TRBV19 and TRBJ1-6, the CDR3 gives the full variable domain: DGGITQSPKYLFRKEGQNVTLSCEQNLNHDAMYWYRQDPGQGLRLIYYSQIVNDFQKGDIAEGYSVSREKKESFPLTVTSAQKNPTAFYLCASSIVQGNNSPLHFGNGTRLTVT.